A single sample is the source of the 27 T cell receptor beta chains below, sequenced in a study of low-dose radiotherapy and immunotherapy resistance in tumors. Gene-specific TRAV and TRBV primers were used for first-strand cDNA, covering alpha and beta chains. With a V-primer adapter and a constant-region primer, TCRs were amplified for roughly 20 PCR cycles. TCRdb re-analysed the reads in MiXCR, keeping a single row per CDR3 protein. This table has 95,000 to 100,000 distinct CDR3 sequences, 20% appearing once. Time point specified: after trial treatment. Noted treatment: LDRT plus nivolumab, ipilimumab, low-dose cyclophosphamide and aspirin (RACIN trial). The specimen comprised PBMCs, sampled after low-dose radiotherapy plus immunotherapy. Source of these receptors: a male donor with prostate cancer.

This chain joins TRBV2 and TRBJ2-1; D is perhaps TRBD1 (6 bases). The V end was cut by 3 bases, the J end by 5 bases, with 14 bases between. The CDR3 has 15 amino acids. The germline gives CDR1 SNHLY, CDR2 FYNNEI. The CDR3: CASSEDRGYNNEQFF. In nucleotides, the CDR3 is TGTGCCAGCAGTGAGGACAGAGGGTACAACAATGAGCAGTTCTTC.

As DNA, the CDR3 is TGTGCCAGCAGCCGGGACAACCGCGGGGGCTACACCTTC. It encodes CASSRDNRGGYTF. J is TRBJ1-2 and V is TRBV3-1; tentative D call: TRBD1 (6 bases). The CDR3 contains 13 residues. Trimming stripped 4 bases from V and 8 bases from J, with 14 bases between. The germline V gene has CDR1 LGHDT and CDR2 YNNKEL (reference sequence).

This clonotype was observed many times. The chain couples TRBV2 to TRBJ1-5; D ambiguous. V gave up 1 base and J gave up 0 bases, with 4 bases separating them. Germline V lookup: CDR1 SNHLY, CDR2 FYNNEI. The CDR3 totals 14 residues. CDR3 coding DNA: TGTGCCAGCAGTGAAGAGGATAGCAATCAGCCCCAGCATTTT. It is translated as CASSEEDSNQPQHF.

Concerning this clonotype: This likely reflects a read error, since a far larger clone is one base away. The rearrangement links TRBV6-5 to TRBJ2-7, with D possibly TRBD1 on 6 matching bases. This CDR3 has 12 amino acids. Germline CDR1 is MNHEY and CDR2 is SVGAGI. Trimming stripped 11 bases from V and 8 bases from J, with 19 bases between. CDR3 DNA: TGTGCCGGCGCCGACAGGTCCCACAAGCAGTACTTC. The encoded protein is CAGADRSHKQYF.

This clonotype was observed at least ten times. V usage is TRBV3-1 and J usage is TRBJ2-1; 12 bases fit TRBD2. In germline, CDR1 is LGHDT, CDR2 YNNKEL (reference sequence). The CDR3 extends over 21 amino acids. V dropped 3 bases and J dropped 0; count of bases not matched to a gene: 15. The CDR3 spells CASSHHTTSGGLDSSYNEQFF. CDR3 coding DNA: TGTGCCAGCAGCCACCACACGACTAGCGGGGGATTAGATTCCTCCTACAATGAGCAGTTCTTC.

There are many counts of this clonotype. The J gene is TRBJ2-1, the V gene TRBV11-2, with a weak D call TRBD2 (5 bases). Germline values: CDR1 SGHAT, CDR2 FQNNGV. The CDR3 spans 13 residues. V lost 3 bases to trimming and J lost 6 bases, with 9 bases between them. CDR3 loop: CASSFGLSNEQFF. DNA for the CDR3: TGTGCCAGCAGCTTTGGACTTTCCAATGAGCAGTTCTTC.

This clonotype came up many times. The rearrangement uses TRBV6-1 and TRBJ2-1; the D gene could be TRBD1 or TRBD2 (5 bases each). The CDR3 loop spans 14 amino acids. Germline-derived CDR1 and CDR2 are MNHNS and SASEGT. The germline V and J ends were trimmed by 5 bases and 5 bases, with 13 bases remaining between them. CDR3 coding DNA: TGTGCCAGCAGTTACCGGGACGGACACAATGAGCAGTTCTTC. Translated, it gives CASSYRDGHNEQFF.

As to this clonotype: A much larger clone lies one base from this, so it may be a read error. The V and J genes are TRBV6-5 and TRBJ2-3, with 9 bases aligning to TRBD2. Per the germline V gene, CDR1 is MNHEY and CDR2 is SVGAGI. V trimming: 5 bases; J trimming: 4 bases; junction bases outside the gene matches: 10. The CDR3 length is 16 residues. The CDR3 protein is CASSDVRGGQADTQYF. The CDR3 coding sequence is TGTGCCAGCAGTGATGTGCGGGGGGGCCAGGCAGATACGCAGTATTTT.

This clonotype has ten or more counts. This sequence joins TRBV14 and TRBJ2-7, with 10 positions matching TRBD1. This CDR3 is 18 amino acids long. J lost 7 bases, V lost 0 bases, and 15 bases had no gene match. The V gene's germline CDR1 is SGHDN and CDR2 FVKESK. The CDR3 DNA is TGTGCCAGCAGCCAAGACTCAAGGACAGGGGGTATTTTTGGGGAGCAGTACTTC. This encodes CASSQDSRTGGIFGEQYF. Supplemented by reference TRBV14 and TRBJ2-7, the full variable domain reads EAGVTQFPSHSVIEKGQTVTLRCDPISGHDNLYWYRRVMGKEIKFLLHFVKESKQDESGMPNNRFLAERTGGTYSTLKVQPAELEDSGVYFCASSQDSRTGGIFGEQYFGPGTRLTVT.

This clonotype was seen more than once but under ten times. The CDR3 here is CASSFADEQFF. The CDR3 DNA follows: TGTGCCAGCAGCTTTGCCGATGAGCAGTTCTTC. The J gene is TRBJ2-1, the V gene TRBV7-6; D is unclear. V lost 3 bases, J lost 8 bases, and 5 bases lay in between. Germline V gives CDR1 SGHVS, CDR2 FNYEAQ. The length of the CDR3 is 11 residues.

This clonotype was recorded at least ten times. The CDR3: CASSFNEGLGNQPQHF. The CDR3 nucleotides read TGTGCCAGCAGCTTTAACGAGGGCTTAGGCAATCAGCCCCAGCATTTT. The V and J genes are TRBV7-2 and TRBJ1-5; D is uncertain. Germline lookup yields CDR1 SGHTA and CDR2 FQGNSA. The CDR3 covers 16 residues. The V and J ends lost 3 bases and 2 bases respectively, with 14 bases between them.

This clonotype was counted ten times or more. The V gene is TRBV2, the J gene TRBJ1-2; D may be TRBD1 (5 bases). Germline V gene lookup returns CDR1 SNHLY and CDR2 FYNNEI. This CDR3 contains 13 residues. Trimming took 4 bases from V and 8 from J, leaving 14 bases between them. CDR3 sequence: CASSVNQGGGYTF. The DNA of the CDR3 is TGTGCCAGCAGTGTTAACCAGGGAGGCGGCTACACCTTC.

The J gene is TRBJ2-2, the V gene TRBV7-2, with D uncertain. This CDR3 has 13 amino acids. The V end lost 3 bases, the J end lost 5 bases, and 7 bases lay between the germline ends. In germline, CDR1 is SGHTA, CDR2 FQGNSA. The DNA for the CDR3 is TGTGCCAGCAGCTTTGTGTGGACCGGGGAGCTGTTTTTT. As protein: CASSFVWTGELFF.

This clonotype was counted ten times or more. The chain has TRBV6-8 and TRBJ2-7, with D unresolved. V gave up 5 bases and J gave up 2 bases, with 13 bases separating them. The CDR3 is made up of 14 amino acids. The germline gives CDR1 MNHGY, CDR2 SAAAGT. The CDR3 coding sequence is TGTGCCAGCAGTCCGACCAGTGGGGCCTACGAGCAGTACTTC. This gives the protein CASSPTSGAYEQYF.

This clonotype showed up just a few times. V is TRBV14 and J is TRBJ1-3; TRBD1 is a possible D gene (5 bases). The V gene's germline CDR1 is SGHDN and CDR2 FVKESK. Trimming took 3 bases from V and 2 from J, leaving 11 bases between them. The CDR3 loop spans 15 amino acids. CDR3 nucleotide sequence: TGTGCCAGCAGCCAGGGTTGGGGCCCTGGAAACACCATATATTTT. This encodes CASSQGWGPGNTIYF.

This clonotype occurred many times. The genes are TRBV5-1 and TRBJ2-5, with 7 bases identical to TRBD2. Losses at the gene ends were 0 bases for V and 5 bases for J; bases not matched to a gene: 16. CDR1 is SGHRS and CDR2 is YFSETQ in the germline V gene. The CDR3 runs 18 residues. Here the CDR3 reads CASSLAAVRAGIEETQYF. CDR3 sequence (DNA): TGCGCCAGCAGCTTGGCCGCCGTCCGAGCGGGGATTGAGGAGACCCAGTACTTC.

The J gene is TRBJ2-2, the V gene TRBV7-9; a possible D gene is TRBD2 (6 bases). The CDR3 has 20 residues. Trimming took 3 bases from V and 6 from J, leaving 29 bases between them. Germline CDR1 is SEHNR and CDR2 is FQNEAQ (reference sequence). CDR3 sequence reads: CASSFCIEKSGSWPSGELFF. DNA of the CDR3: TGTGCCAGCAGCTTCTGCATTGAGAAAAGCGGGTCCTGGCCGTCCGGGGAGCTGTTTTTT.

The chain carries TRBV5-1 and TRBJ1-4; perhaps TRBD1 as D (6 bases). This CDR3 is 16 amino acids long. V was trimmed by 1 base and J by 0 bases, leaving 10 bases between them. Germline V gene lookup returns CDR1 SGHRS and CDR2 YFSETQ. DNA of the CDR3: TGCGCCAGCAGCTTGCAGGGGCCGGCAACTAATGAAAAACTGTTTTTT. Its translation: CASSLQGPATNEKLFF.

This clonotype was seen repeatedly, ten times or more. The chain is built from TRBV5-1 and TRBJ2-2; perhaps TRBD2 as D (6 bases). The CDR3 sequence is 14 residues long. Germline lookup yields CDR1 SGHRS and CDR2 YFSETQ. V shed 2 bases and J shed 4 bases, with 9 bases lying between them. DNA of the CDR3: TGCGCCAGCAGCTTCGGGGGAGGCACCGGGGAGCTGTTTTTT. This encodes CASSFGGGTGELFF.

This clonotype has a count of ten or more. In DNA, the CDR3 is TGTGCCTGGAGTGTAGGGCGGGCCACAGATACGCAGTATTTT. The encoded protein is CAWSVGRATDTQYF. This rearrangement joins TRBV30 to TRBJ2-3, with D possibly being TRBD2 (5 bases). Germline loops: CDR1 GTSNPN, CDR2 SVGIG (reference sequence). Trimming pared 0 bases from V and 2 bases from J, leaving 9 bases between. This CDR3 is 14 amino acids long. Full variable domain (outside the CDR3, taken from reference TRBV30 and TRBJ2-3): SQTIHQWPATLVQPVGSPLSLECTVEGTSNPNLYWYRQAAGRGLQLLFYSVGIGQISSEVPQNLSASRPQDRQFILSSKKLLLSDSGFYLCAWSVGRATDTQYFGPGTRLTVL.

This clonotype was seen ten or more times. This sequence joins TRBV4-2 and TRBJ1-4, with 8 bases lining up with TRBD1. The length of the CDR3 is 15 residues. V shed 6 bases and J 6 bases; nucleotides not matched to a gene: 9. In germline, CDR1 is LGHNA, CDR2 YNFKEQ. CDR3 in DNA: TGTGCCAGCAGGATACAGGGGGAGATATATGAAAAACTGTTTTTT. Translation gives CASRIQGEIYEKLFF.

The chain links TRBV6-6 to TRBJ1-2, with 7 nucleotides matching TRBD1. Germline trimming cut 11 bases from V and 6 bases from J; bases unmatched to any gene: 9. CDR1 is MNHNY and CDR2 is SVGAGI in the germline V gene (reference sequence). The CDR3 extends over 12 amino acids. As DNA, the CDR3 is TGTGCCCTAACAGGGGATCGAGATGGCTACACCTTC. Translating gives CALTGDRDGYTF.

This clonotype occurred a few times. The chain links TRBV7-3 to TRBJ2-3; D may correspond to TRBD1 or TRBD2 (5 bases each). Germline lookup yields CDR1 SGHTA and CDR2 FQGTGA. V lost 5 bases and J 2 bases, leaving 17 bases between the germline ends. There are 16 residues in the CDR3. The CDR3 sequence is CASSPPGARPTDTQYF. For the CDR3, the DNA is TGTGCCAGCAGCCCCCCCGGGGCGCGGCCCACAGATACGCAGTATTTT.

This clonotype was found many times. The CDR3 bases are TGTGCCAGCTCACACCAAACAGGAACCAAAAACATTCAGTACTTC. It codes for CASSHQTGTKNIQYF. The chain has TRBV18 and TRBJ2-4; D might be TRBD1 (5 bases). With 4 bases removed from V and 2 bases from J, the gap between germline ends came to 12 bases. CDR3 length equals 15 residues. Germline loops: CDR1 KGHSH, CDR2 LQKENI.

The rearrangement joins TRBV12-3 or TRBV12-4 to TRBJ2-7; D ambiguous. The length of the CDR3 is 13 residues. V shed 5 bases and J shed 4 bases, with 12 bases lying between them. CDR3 DNA: TGTGCCAGCAGTACCGTACCCGGGTACGAGCAGTACTTC. Protein sequence: CASSTVPGYEQYF.

In this sample, this clonotype turned up many times. The chain recombines TRBV29-1 with TRBJ2-7; 9 bases line up with TRBD1. Germline CDR1 reads SQVTM; CDR2 reads ANQGSEA. The CDR3 has 14 residues. Unmatched junction bases numbered 7, after V lost 4 bases and J lost 3 bases. The CDR3 coding sequence is TGCAGCGTTGTGCCGGGGACAGGGTTCTACGAGCAGTACTTC. This codes for CSVVPGTGFYEQYF.

This clonotype was observed many times. The chain recombines TRBV6-6 with TRBJ2-2, with 9 positions matching TRBD2. The J segment lost 2 bases and the V segment lost 2 bases, leaving 3 bases of the junction unmatched. The CDR3 loop spans 16 amino acids. Germline-derived CDR1 and CDR2 are MNHNY and SVGAGI (reference sequence). In DNA, the CDR3 is TGTGCCAGCAGTTACGTAGCGGGGGTAAACACCGGGGAGCTGTTTTTT. It yields the protein CASSYVAGVNTGELFF.